This TCR beta chain stems from a study of T cell repertoires in ileal Crohn's disease. Study background: Operated complications were stricturing disease (about 60%) and penetrating disease (roughly 39%). General study results and limits: Every patient over 26.8% clonality showed endoscopic recurrence. Active smokers at surgery had more clonal expansions than non-smokers.

TCRdb's copy holds only in-frame clones and misses some; the assay was immunoSEQ multiplex PCR. The data contain about 4,700 clones, around four fifths of them singletons. In this sample, this clone turned up a few times. Antigen specificity is unknown. Trimming removed 4 bases from V and 0 bases from J, with 7 bases in between. This CDR3 is built from 15 residues. The germline gives CDR1 SNHLY, CDR2 FYNNEI. Sequencing input: ileal tissue. This clonotype was sampled from an adult with Crohn's disease. The chain joins TRBV2 to TRBJ2-6; D remains unclear. The CDR3 protein is CASSGRYSGANVLTF. The DNA for the CDR3 is TGTGCCAGCAGTGGGCGGTACTCTGGGGCCAACGTCCTGACTTTC. The full variable domain, its missing parts supplied by reference TRBV2 and TRBJ2-6, is EPEVTQTPSHQVTQMGQEVILRCVPISNHLYFYWYRQILGQKVEFLVSFYNNEISEKSEIFDDQFSVERPDGSNFTLKIRSTKLEDSAMYFCASSGRYSGANVLTFGAGSRLTVL.